The 22 T cell receptor beta chains given below trace back to one sample, sequenced in a study of PD-1 blockade in classical Hodgkin lymphoma. Autologous stem cell transplantation was followed by relapse in every patient, and brentuximab vedotin exposure varied. Assay: immunoSEQ multiplex PCR; the TCRdb copy retains only in-frame clones and omits some. The table records roughly 8,000 clones, around 84% of them present only once. Sequenced here: peripheral blood mononuclear cells (PBMCs), sampled at baseline. Source of these receptors: a human donor with classical Hodgkin lymphoma.

The rearrangement uses TRBV6-6 and TRBJ2-3; the D is unclear. CDR3 length equals 12 residues. From germline, CDR1 is MNHNY and CDR2 SVGAGI (reference sequence). Trimming stripped 6 bases from V and 6 bases from J, with 10 bases between. The CDR3 loop is CASSPFGDTQYF. In DNA form, the CDR3 reads TGTGCCAGCAGCCCTTTCGGGGATACGCAGTATTTT.

Here the CDR3 reads CASSSGGHFYEQYF. As DNA, the CDR3 is TGTGCCAGCAGTTCCGGGGGACACTTCTACGAGCAGTACTTC. The rearrangement uses TRBV28 and TRBJ2-7; D could derive from TRBD1 or TRBD2 (6 bases each). CDR1 and CDR2 from the germline V gene are MDHEN and SYDVKM. The germline V and J ends were trimmed by 4 bases and 3 bases, with 13 bases remaining between them. CDR3 length: 14 residues.

Here the CDR3 reads CSVEGSSGNTEAFF. Written as DNA, the CDR3 is TGCAGCGTTGAAGGGTCGTCCGGGAACACTGAAGCTTTCTTT. The V gene is TRBV29-1, the J gene TRBJ1-1; D remains unclear. The V gene's germline CDR1 is SQVTM and CDR2 ANQGSEA. Trimming took 1 base from V and 1 from J, leaving 10 bases between them. This CDR3 has 14 residues.

This clone was seen only a few times. Sequence at one end of the junction differs from germline and may be a read error. V and J are TRBV5-1 and TRBJ2-2; no clear D. Germline values: CDR1 SGHRS, CDR2 YFSETQ. The CDR3 totals 13 residues. DNA of the CDR3: TGCGCCAGCAGATTGGACCCTGGCGGGGAGCTGTTTTTT. Protein sequence: CASRLDPGGELFF.

The chain joins TRBV4-1 to TRBJ1-1, with TRBD1 identical over 12 bases. The CDR3 extends over 17 amino acids. J lost 5 bases, V lost 0 bases, and 7 bases had no gene match. CDR1 MGHRA and CDR2 YSYEKL come from the germline V gene. This CDR3 reads CASSQDRGQGAWTEAFF. The CDR3 coding sequence is TGCGCCAGCAGCCAAGATCGGGGACAGGGGGCATGGACTGAAGCTTTCTTT.

This chain connects TRBV18 to TRBJ2-7; unclear D gene. The germline CDR1 and CDR2 sequences are KGHSH and LQKENI. This CDR3 has 13 residues. V gave up 1 base and J gave up 3 bases, with 7 bases separating them. CDR3 loop: CASSPLLNYEQYF. The DNA for the CDR3 is TGTGCCAGCTCACCACTCCTCAACTACGAGCAGTACTTC.

V usage is TRBV28 and J usage is TRBJ1-6; D gene ambiguous. The CDR3 sequence is 12 residues long. V was shortened by 7 bases and J by 7 bases, with 8 bases between the two germline ends. CDR1 and CDR2 from the germline V gene are MDHEN and SYDVKM. CDR3 coding DNA: TGTGCCAGCACCCCCCGGAATTCACCCCTCCACTTT. Translation: CASTPRNSPLHF.

Only one count was recorded for this clone. The rearrangement uses TRBV7-8 and TRBJ2-7; D gene unclear. V shed 5 bases and J shed 0 bases, with 14 bases lying between them. Germline lookup yields CDR1 SGHVS and CDR2 FQNEAQ. This CDR3 comprises 15 residues. The CDR3 nucleotides read TGTGCCAGCAGCATGCACCAAGGTAGCTCCTACGAGCAGTACTTC. As protein: CASSMHQGSSYEQYF.

V usage is TRBV9 and J usage is TRBJ1-6; D might be TRBD1 (5 bases). V was trimmed by 2 bases and J by 0 bases, leaving 15 bases between them. This CDR3 has 18 amino acids. Germline V lookup: CDR1 SGDLS, CDR2 YYNGEE. CDR3 sequence: CASSVGQRLSSYNSPLHF. CDR3 DNA: TGTGCCAGCAGCGTGGGGCAGCGACTCAGCTCCTATAATTCACCCCTCCACTTT.

This clone was observed once. This sequence joins TRBV9 and TRBJ2-3, with D perhaps assigned TRBD1 or TRBD2 (7 bases each). CDR1 is SGDLS and CDR2 is YYNGEE in the germline V gene. V was cut by 3 bases and J by 5 bases, with 22 bases left in between. This CDR3 comprises 17 residues. In nucleotides, the CDR3 is TGTGCCAGCAGCGCGGCCGCGGGGGAGGGGGCGCGAGATACGCAGTATTTT. This translates into CASSAAAGEGARDTQYF.

This sequence joins TRBV12-5 and TRBJ2-2, with 7 bases fitting TRBD2. Germline trimming cut 6 bases from V and 0 bases from J; bases unmatched to any gene: 4. Per the germline V gene, CDR1 is LGHNT and CDR2 is FRNRAP. This CDR3 is built from 15 residues. The DNA of the CDR3 is TGTGCTAGTGGCTCGGGAGGACCGAACACCGGGGAGCTGTTTTTT. As protein: CASGSGGPNTGELFF.

The rearrangement joins TRBV5-6 to TRBJ2-5, with D perhaps matching TRBD1 (6 bases). The germline V and J ends were trimmed by 4 bases and 6 bases, with 28 bases remaining between them. From germline, CDR1 is SGHDT and CDR2 YYEEEE. The CDR3 has 18 amino acids. The CDR3 DNA reads as TGTGCCAGCAGCCAACCCGCAATTGGCAGTTCGAGGGGGAAGACCCAGTACTTC. Translating gives CASSQPAIGSSRGKTQYF.

The chain has TRBV4-3 and TRBJ2-7; D unresolved. Germline lookup yields CDR1 LGHNA and CDR2 YSLEER. The CDR3 has 15 residues. V gave up 0 bases and J gave up 3 bases, with 12 bases separating them. CDR3 in amino acids: CASSQDGHPNYEQYF. The CDR3 nucleotides read TGCGCCAGCAGCCAAGATGGCCACCCTAACTACGAGCAGTACTTC.

The J gene is TRBJ2-2, the V gene TRBV27; D is possibly TRBD1 or TRBD2 (5 bases each). Germline CDR1 MNHEY, CDR2 SMNVEV (reference sequence). The CDR3 length is 11 residues. Deletions cut 10 bases from V and 7 bases from J, with 10 bases between. In nucleotides, the CDR3 is TGTGCCACCGTGGGGGTCGGGGAGCTGTTTTTT. Translating gives CATVGVGELFF.

The V and J genes are TRBV9 and TRBJ1-3; TRBD1 might be the D (5 bases). In germline, CDR1 is SGDLS, CDR2 YYNGEE. The ends were cut back, 4 bases at V and 0 bases at J, with 14 bases in the middle. The CDR3 is 16 amino acids. For the CDR3, the DNA is TGTGCCAGCAGCATCGGGACGCGCGGCTCTGGAAACACCATATATTTT. It is translated as CASSIGTRGSGNTIYF.

The rearrangement uses TRBV5-4 and TRBJ2-5; 8 bases are shared with TRBD2. V gave up 9 bases and J gave up 5 bases; unmatched junction bases: 12. The CDR3 has 14 amino acids. Germline V CDR1 and CDR2: SGHNT, YYREEE (reference sequence). CDR3 sequence (DNA): TGTGCCACCTACAGTAGCGGGGCGGGGGAGACCCAGTACTTC. Translation gives CATYSSGAGETQYF.

This chain joins TRBV5-1 and TRBJ2-7, with 8 bases identical to TRBD2. The germline CDR1 and CDR2 sequences are SGHRS and YFSETQ. V trimming: 0 bases; J trimming: 0 bases; junction bases outside the gene matches: 2. The CDR3 runs 15 residues. This chain's CDR3 is CASSLASGFSYEQYF. CDR3 sequence (DNA): TGCGCCAGCAGCTTGGCTAGCGGGTTCTCCTACGAGCAGTACTTC.

This chain links TRBV5-1 with TRBJ2-3, with 13 bases identical to TRBD2. The CDR3 length is 17 residues. V trimming: 0 bases; J trimming: 5 bases; junction bases outside the gene matches: 6. CDR1 SGHRS and CDR2 YFSETQ come from the germline V gene. The CDR3 DNA sequence: TGCGCCAGCAGCTTGGAACTAGCGGGAGGGCCGGGAGATACGCAGTATTTT. Its translation: CASSLELAGGPGDTQYF.

The J gene is TRBJ2-1, the V gene TRBV27; TRBD1 might be the D (6 bases). Germline CDR1 reads MNHEY; CDR2 reads SMNVEV (reference sequence). The CDR3 spans 11 residues. V lost 5 bases and J 10 bases, leaving 9 bases between the germline ends. CDR3 coding DNA: TGTGCCAGCAGTCCTGGGACAGAGCAGTTCTTC. This sequence encodes CASSPGTEQFF.

This clone was recorded only once. Other DNA variants within this sample encode the same CDR3. The chain uses TRBV20-1 and TRBJ2-7, with D possibly being TRBD2 (5 bases). Germline V gives CDR1 DFQATT, CDR2 SNEGSKA (reference sequence). The CDR3 contains 11 residues. For the CDR3, the DNA is TGCAGCGCGGGTACGACCTACGAGCAGTACTTC. Translation: CSAGTTYEQYF.

In this sample, this clone turned up once. The DNA for the CDR3 is TGTGCCAGCAGCCTACTGGGGACAGGGTTGGACGAGCAGTACTTC. The encoded protein is CASSLLGTGLDEQYF. The chain recombines TRBV7-9 with TRBJ2-7, with 9 positions matching TRBD1. The CDR3 is 15 residues long. Trimming removed 5 bases from V and 5 bases from J; junction bases left unmatched: 10. CDR1 is SEHNR, CDR2 FQNEAQ, per germline (reference sequence). Full variable domain (remainder filled in from reference TRBV7-9 and TRBJ2-7): DTGVSQNPRHKITKRGQNVTFRCDPISEHNRLYWYRQTLGQGPEFLTYFQNEAQLEKSRLLSDRFSAERPKGSFSTLEIQRTEQGDSAMYLCASSLLGTGLDEQYFGPGTRLTVT.

This rearrangement joins TRBV5-4 to TRBJ2-3; the match to TRBD2 covers 9 bases. V trimming: 4 bases; J trimming: 5 bases; junction bases outside the gene matches: 5. This CDR3 is built from 14 residues. The germline V gene has CDR1 SGHNT and CDR2 YYREEE (reference sequence). The CDR3 nucleotides are TGTGCCAGCAGCCCACTAGCGGGTCAAGATACGCAGTATTTT. Protein: CASSPLAGQDTQYF. Full variable domain (missing parts from reference TRBV5-4 and TRBJ2-3): ETGVTQSPTHLIKTRGQQVTLRCSSQSGHNTVSWYQQALGQGPQFIFQYYREEENGRGNFPPRFSGLQFPNYSSELNVNALELDDSALYLCASSPLAGQDTQYFGPGTRLTVL.